This is a list of T cell receptor beta chains from one sample in a study of brain T cells in children with intractable seizures. Some clones are missing from TCRdb's copy, which holds only in-frame ones; the method was immunoSEQ multiplex PCR. The sample lists hundreds of thousands of clones; about 93% were seen once. The source was peripheral blood, collected 4 to 6 months after surgery. The source of these receptors is a boy under three years old with tuberous sclerosis and intractable seizures. Each CDR3 is given with its conserved first and last residue. D genes are given only for firm matches. Size tells how often a clone was seen (once, few, many) or the class of an expanded clone, and some rows leave it out.

d_call j_call v_call clone_size cdr3_nt cdr3_aa
. TRBJ1-1 TRBV6-5 . TGTGCCAGCAGTTTTTCCGACTTGAGGGTCACTGAAGCTTTCTTT CASSFSDLRVTEAFF
. TRBJ1-1 TRBV19 . TGTGCCAGCAGAGGACGGGGTGGATGGGACACTGAAGCTTTCTTT CASRGRGGWDTEAFF
. TRBJ2-4 TRBV6-5 . TGTGCCAGCAGATCCTGGGACCACCAAAACATTCAGTACTTC CASRSWDHQNIQYF
. TRBJ2-5 TRBV11-3 . TGTGCCAGCAGCTTAGACGCCAGAACGGGGCAAGAGACCCAGTACTTC CASSLDARTGQETQYF
. TRBJ2-5 TRBV30 . TGTGCCTGGAGTAGCATGCGGGGCACCGGGGTTGACACCCAGTACTTC CAWSSMRGTGVDTQYF
. TRBJ2-5 TRBV3-1/TRBV3-2 . TGTGCCAGCAGCCACCGGGGGGCGCGGGAGATGCGAGAGACCCAGTACTTC CASSHRGAREMRETQYF
. TRBJ2-6 TRBV7-9 . TGTGCCAGCAGCTTGGTACTAGACGGGGCCAACGTCCTGACTTTC CASSLVLDGANVLTF
. TRBJ1-1 TRBV6-5 . TGTGCCAGCAGTTACTTACAGGACAGAGAAGCTTTCTTT CASSYLQDREAFF
. TRBJ1-1 TRBV29-1 once TGCAGCGTTGACTCGACCGGGGATGAAGCTTTCTTT CSVDSTGDEAFF
TRBD1 TRBJ1-2 TRBV5-4 few TGTGCCAGCAGCTTACTGAAGGGGGCGCGAAATGGCTACACCTTC CASSLLKGARNGYTF
. TRBJ2-7 TRBV9 . TGTGCCAGCAGCGACCGCACCGATCCCAGGGGACGGCAGTACTTC CASSDRTDPRGRQYF
. TRBJ2-1 TRBV28 . TGTGCCAGCAGTTTAGGGAACAATGAGCAGTTCTTC CASSLGNNEQFF
TRBD2 TRBJ2-3 TRBV3-1/TRBV3-2 . TGTGCCAGCAGCCAAGATTACGGACTAGCGGGGGGTAGCACAGATACGCAGTATTTT CASSQDYGLAGGSTDTQYF
TRBD2 TRBJ2-7 TRBV6-5 . TGTGCCAGCAGTTACCTAGCGGGAGGTAACGAGCAGTACTTC CASSYLAGGNEQYF
. TRBJ1-5 TRBV19 . TGTGCCAGTAGGCCATATGTAAAGGATAGCAATCAGCCCCAGCATTTT CASRPYVKDSNQPQHF
. TRBJ1-2 TRBV20-1 . TGCAGTATCGGGGACTATGGCTACACCTTC CSIGDYGYTF
. TRBJ2-7 TRBV27 . TGTGCCAGCAGTTTAACGGGCCCCTACGAGCAGTACTTC CASSLTGPYEQYF
. TRBJ2-4 TRBV28 . TGTGCCAGCAGTTTGGAGACAAGGGGGGGAACCAAAAACATTCAGTACTTC CASSLETRGGTKNIQYF
TRBD2 TRBJ2-1 TRBV6-5 . TGTGCCAGCAGGGGGACTAGCGGCCTCCTGGGGGAGCAGTTCTTC CASRGTSGLLGEQFF
. TRBJ1-2 TRBV7-9 . TGTGCCAGCAGCTTAGTCTCGGCAGCCAAGGCTAGGGGCGGTGGCTACACCTTC CASSLVSAAKARGGGYTF
. TRBJ1-1 TRBV11-2 . TGTGCCAGCAGCCCACGAGGGGTGGCTCGGGAGAACACTGAAGCTTTCTTT CASSPRGVARENTEAFF
. TRBJ1-3 TRBV5-6 . TGTGCCAGCAGCTTCGGTACCAGGGGAAACACCATATATTTT CASSFGTRGNTIYF
. TRBJ2-7 TRBV10-3 . TGTGCCACCGAGGGTAGCGGCTACGAGCAGTACTTC CATEGSGYEQYF
TRBD1 TRBJ1-2 TRBV4-1 once TGCGCCAGCAGCCATCCCGCTCTCATGGACAGGGCGGTTGGCTACACCTTC CASSHPALMDRAVGYTF
. TRBJ1-6 TRBV3-1/TRBV3-2 . TGTGCCAGCAGCCAAGACTGGGAGGGGTCACCCCTCCACTTT CASSQDWEGSPLHF
. TRBJ1-1 TRBV5-5 . TGTGCCAGCCTTTTCAGCCCAAACACTGAAGCTTTCTTT CASLFSPNTEAFF
. TRBJ2-1 TRBV27 . TGTGCCAGCAGTTTACAGGGCTTCGGAGCCTACAATGAGCAGTTCTTC CASSLQGFGAYNEQFF
. TRBJ2-2 TRBV4-1 . TGCGCCAGCAAAGCGGCCAACACCGGGGAGCTGTTTTTT CASKAANTGELFF
. TRBJ2-4 TRBV29-1 . TGCAGCGTTGTGAGCAGAAAAAACATTCAGTACTTC CSVVSRKNIQYF
. TRBJ2-6 TRBV5-1 . TGCGCCAGCGGAACTACACAGCCTGGGGCCAACGTCCTGACTTTC CASGTTQPGANVLTF
. TRBJ2-1 TRBV7-6 . TGTGCCAGCAGCTTCGCACGGGTAGCCTACAATGAGCAGTTCTTC CASSFARVAYNEQFF
. TRBJ1-3 TRBV6-6 many TGTGCCAGCAGTTACTCGCAGGGCTCTGGAAACACCATATATTTT CASSYSQGSGNTIYF
TRBD2 TRBJ2-2 TRBV7-3 . TGTGCCAGCAGCTTAATAGCTAGCGGGGGAACCGGGGAGCTGTTTTTT CASSLIASGGTGELFF
. TRBJ2-5 TRBV5-6 . TGTGCCAGCAGCTTGGTGGGGGGCGGAGAGACCCAGTACTTC CASSLVGGGETQYF
. TRBJ2-4 TRBV7-8 . TGTGCCAGCAGCTTAAGATTCACGGGCTCACCCTCAAAAAACATTCAGTACTTC CASSLRFTGSPSKNIQYF
. TRBJ2-3 TRBV9 . TGTGCCAGCAGCCCAGGGGGGGTCACAGATACGCAGTATTTT CASSPGGVTDTQYF